A selection of T cell receptor beta chains follows, all from one sample in a study of cytomegalovirus exposure and HLA in healthy donors. The data were produced by immunoSEQ multiplex PCR, yet TCRdb's version contains in-frame clones alone and is incomplete. This table holds around 130,000 clones, approximately 81% found once. The source material was PBMCs. The receptor set was obtained from a middle-aged woman in good health and CMV-seronegative. Each CDR3 is given with its conserved first and last residue. The D gene is left open where the match is weak. Clone sizes are given selectively: once, few, many, or a class where the clone is expanded.

TRBV27	NA	TRBJ1-5	NA	15	CASRRGGLEAQPQHF	TGTGCCAGCAGACGTGGTGGTCTAGAAGCTCAGCCCCAGCATTTT
TRBV7-9	NA	TRBJ2-1	NA	18	CASTSLAIGLNGGHEQFF	TGTGCCAGCACCTCCCTAGCTATCGGACTAAACGGGGGGCATGAGCAGTTCTTC
TRBV7-7	TRBD1	TRBJ2-5	NA	13	CASSDRVQETQYF	TGTGCCAGCAGCGACAGGGTTCAGGAGACCCAGTACTTC
TRBV2	TRBD1	TRBJ1-5	once	14	CASSEGQGYQPQHF	TGTGCCAGCAGTGAGGGACAGGGGTATCAGCCCCAGCATTTT
TRBV19	TRBD2	TRBJ2-3	NA	16	CASSMSAGGPSDTQYF	TGTGCCAGTAGTATGTCGGCGGGAGGGCCATCCGATACGCAGTATTTT
TRBV27	TRBD1	TRBJ1-6	NA	15	CASRPTGTGTTPLHF	TGTGCCAGCAGACCCACCGGGACAGGAACTACACCCCTCCACTTT
TRBV2	NA	TRBJ1-2	NA	13	CASRTGTDYGYTF	TGTGCCAGCAGGACAGGCACCGACTATGGCTACACCTTC
TRBV7-9	NA	TRBJ1-1	NA	13	CASSLGGHTEAFF	TGTGCCAGCAGCTTAGGGGGGCACACTGAAGCTTTCTTT
TRBV28	TRBD1	TRBJ1-1	NA	13	CASRPQGAIEAFF	TGTGCCAGCAGACCACAGGGGGCGATTGAAGCTTTCTTT
TRBV6-8	NA	TRBJ2-5	few	13	CASRVSGDETQYF	TGTGCCAGCAGGGTCTCAGGGGATGAGACCCAGTACTTC
TRBV18	NA	TRBJ2-7	NA	14	CASSPSSGNRGQYF	TGTGCCAGCTCACCATCCTCCGGGAATCGTGGGCAGTACTTC
TRBV5-1	NA	TRBJ1-1	NA	14	CASSSQSFYTEAFF	TGCGCCAGCAGCTCTCAATCTTTCTATACTGAAGCTTTCTTT
TRBV6-1	NA	TRBJ2-2	NA	14	CASSEAADTGELFF	TGTGCCAGCAGTGAAGCGGCAGACACCGGGGAGCTGTTTTTT
TRBV7-2	NA	TRBJ2-1	NA	15	CASSFRWGGSNEQFF	TGTGCCAGCAGCTTTAGGTGGGGCGGATCCAATGAGCAGTTCTTC
TRBV7-3	NA	TRBJ2-5	NA	13	CASSSTPLETQYF	TGTGCCAGCAGCTCTACCCCGCTTGAGACCCAGTACTTC
TRBV4-1	TRBD2	TRBJ2-7	NA	18	CASSQQGLAGGPGYEQYF	TGCGCCAGCAGCCAACAGGGACTAGCGGGAGGGCCAGGCTACGAGCAGTACTTC
TRBV7-9	NA	TRBJ2-2	NA	13	CASMVDFTGELFF	TGTGCCAGCATGGTAGACTTCACCGGGGAGCTGTTTTTT
TRBV9	TRBD2	TRBJ2-3	NA	19	CASSAYHGTSGVDTDTQYF	TGTGCCAGCAGCGCCTACCACGGGACTAGCGGGGTTGACACAGATACGCAGTATTTT
TRBV28	NA	TRBJ1-5	NA	16	CASSLLLGASNQPQHF	TGTGCCAGCAGCCTTTTATTAGGGGCTAGCAATCAGCCCCAGCATTTT
TRBV6-1	TRBD1	TRBJ1-4	NA	14	CASSVTGANEKLFF	TGTGCCAGCAGCGTGACAGGGGCAAATGAAAAACTGTTTTTT
TRBV7-3	NA	TRBJ2-1	NA	14	CASSPSSDYNEQFF	TGTGCCAGCAGCCCCTCTAGCGATTACAATGAGCAGTTCTTC
TRBV7-8	TRBD2	TRBJ2-1	NA	15	CASSLVAGGPNEQFF	TGTGCCAGCAGCTTAGTAGCGGGGGGGCCCAATGAGCAGTTCTTC
TRBV2	TRBD2	TRBJ2-2	NA	16	CASSSGLAGSGGELFF	TGTGCCAGCAGCTCGGGACTAGCGGGATCGGGCGGGGAGCTGTTTTTT
TRBV25-1	TRBD1	TRBJ2-7	NA	14	CASTPGQSSYEQYF	TGTGCCAGCACCCCGGGACAGAGCTCCTACGAGCAGTACTTC
TRBV5-1	NA	TRBJ2-3	NA	14	CASSLSRVPDTQYF	TGCGCCAGCAGCTTGTCTCGCGTCCCAGATACGCAGTATTTT
TRBV25-1	NA	TRBJ1-3	NA	12	CASGGVRNTIYF	TGTGCCAGCGGAGGTGTAAGAAACACCATATATTTT
TRBV23-1	TRBD2	TRBJ2-1	NA	17	CASSQSVRGDLGTEQFF	TGCGCCAGCAGTCAATCTGTGCGGGGGGACCTTGGGACTGAGCAGTTCTTC
TRBV10-1	TRBD1	TRBJ2-7	NA	15	CASSHTTGPPYEQYF	TGCGCCAGCAGTCATACGACAGGGCCCCCCTACGAGCAGTACTTC
TRBV7-9	NA	TRBJ2-7	once	14	CASTPKAGVYEQYF	TGTGCCAGCACCCCTAAGGCAGGGGTCTACGAGCAGTACTTC
TRBV27	TRBD1	TRBJ1-3	once	15	CASSLGRGPGNTIYF	TGTGCCAGCAGTTTGGGCAGGGGGCCTGGAAACACCATATATTTT